This T cell receptor (beta chain) is from a study of cytotoxic CD8 clonotypes in ibrutinib-treated CLL. Some clones are missing from TCRdb's copy, which holds only in-frame ones; the method was immunoSEQ multiplex PCR. The sample shows about 330,000 clones, roughly 71% of them seen only once. The sequence was collected from a human donor with chronic lymphocytic leukemia. Sample: PBMCs, taken after 36 months of ibrutinib treatment.

CDR3 sequence: CAISAAGHPAEDTQYF. DNA of the CDR3: TGTGCCATCAGTGCCGCCGGACACCCGGCTGAAGATACGCAGTATTTT. The V gene is TRBV10-3, the J gene TRBJ2-3; tentative D call: TRBD1 (5 bases). CDR3 length: 16 amino acids. V was pared by 4 bases and J by 5 bases, with 19 bases between. Germline V gene sequence: CDR1 ENHRY, CDR2 SYGVKD.